This note documents a single TCR beta chain sequence. Its antigen is still unknown. Researchers tagged individual cDNA molecules with unique molecular identifiers. TCRdb analysed the 5' RACE reads with MiXCR anew, one entry per CDR3 protein. The sample records around 78,000 distinct CDR3 sequences, roughly 13% being singletons. V dropped 4 bases and J dropped 3; count of bases not matched to a gene: 4. The CDR3 sequence is 14 residues long. CDR1 and CDR2 from the germline V gene are SGHKS and YYEKEE (reference sequence). This entry comes from a study of early T cells in non-severe SARS-CoV-2 infection. Study at large: From unsorted whole blood, bulk RNA was sequenced, and the chains remained unpaired.

Notes on the study in general: Missing private and CD4 specificities, VDJdb matching favored anti-spike CD8 responses.

Input material: whole blood. The sequence came from an adult who was a healthcare worker with PCR-confirmed SARS-CoV-2 infection or an uninfected control (not recorded which). The chain links TRBV5-5 to TRBJ2-7; 10 positions agree with TRBD1. For the CDR3, the DNA is TGTGCCAGCAGCGCGGGACAGGGGAGCTACGAGCAGTACTTC. Translation: CASSAGQGSYEQYF.